Listed here is a single T cell receptor beta chain. The antigen it binds to is not known. Base qualities are not provided; no much larger clone lies one nucleotide away. TCRbeta CDR3 regions were amplified from genomic DNA by means of the immunoSEQ Assay, a bias-controlled multiplex PCR. For the original study's pipeline: The number of nucleated cells in each sample was estimated from the amplification of reference gene primers within the assay. To quantify the absolute abundance of each unique TCRbeta CDR3 rearrangement, sequence reads were collapsed and filtered. For each sample, productive Simpson clonality was calculated as the square root of Simpson's diversity index across productive rearrangements. TCRdb took this table from immuneACCESS and kept in-frame rearrangements with V and J called. Such tables lack part of the clones; where checked against another copy, unresolved V genes explain under half of the gap, and the rest is unexplained. V, J and clone size are taken as reported in that table, and D and trimming were inferred from the DNA itself. This sample comprises hundreds of thousands of clones, 80% to 90% of them detected only once. The ten top clones hold roughly 4% of the sample.

Participants in the prospective study were aged about 18 to 90 years, lived in 24 United States geographic areas, and enrolled through a virtual design. In the prospective study, cohorts were assigned on the basis of participant-reported clinical history obtained from a screening survey and a study questionnaire. Exposed participants had been in contact with someone with a PCR-confirmed or clinician-diagnosed COVID-19 case within 2 weeks of study entry. Mobile phlebotomists in the prospective study collected whole blood, serum and a nasopharyngeal or oropharyngeal swab from every participant. Over an approximately two-month period, participants in the prospective study had the option of providing additional blood draws and questionnaires. Prospective study blood samples were shipped either frozen or at room temperature before DNA extraction. This specimen belongs to a study of blood T cell repertoires in COVID-19 (dated by TCRdb to about 2020). The study in broad terms: Samples from collaborators originated in the United States, Italy and Spain and spanned both the acute and convalescent phases of COVID-19. The material from the prospective study consisted of cDNA or gDNA derived from T cells, B-cell-depleted T cells, or PBMCs. Deeply sampled blood TCRbeta repertoires from subjects exposed to, actively infected with, or recovered from COVID-19 were included in the dataset. The repertoires were made available in a free public database intended to serve as a resource for research on the immune response to SARS-CoV-2. Samples were obtained from the ongoing ImmuneRACE study (first 160 participants) and from 1,254 subjects provided by 6 global collaborators. The sample metadata nearly always contained a de-identified subject ID, COVID-19 status, age in years and sex. Where available, HLA class I and class II types were taken from metadata supplied by the sample provider and were not determined by assay-based typing. Findings and caveats that apply to the study as a whole: How much clinical and demographic metadata was included differed by source and by participant, and the metadata was provided uncurated.

In the germline V gene (reference sequence), CDR1 corresponds to SGHKS and CDR2 to YYEKEE. V is cut back by 0 bases and J by 3 bases, with 6 bases in the junction unmatched. The CDR3 runs 15 residues from the cysteine to the phenylalanine. Only the CDR3 part of the read is kept: 45 bases, read in frame from the first base. The chain is made from TRBV5-5 and TRBJ2-7, with TRBD1 matching 7 junction bases. Material for sequencing was PBMCs or T cells enriched from blood (not recorded which). This sequence was found in a woman between 25 and 40 years old who had been exposed to COVID-19. The sequence in DNA is TGTGCCAGCAGCTTGGGGGGACAGACACACTACGAGCAGTACTTC. This translates into CASSLGGQTHYEQYF.